This passage covers 23 T cell receptor beta chains from one sample sequenced in a study of T-cell memory formation after mild COVID-19 (dated by TCRdb to 2020 to 2023). Libraries were made using 5' RACE. Sequencing was performed on an Illumina NovaSeq 6000. The public reads were run again by TCRdb, first through fastp at Q25 and then through MiXCR, and only productive beta chains were kept. Here each entry gathers all rows of one CDR3 protein and keeps the most common genes and DNA. The table for this sample lists roughly 150,000 distinct CDR3 sequences; about an eighth of them were counted only once. Clones ranked in the top ten supply roughly 3.4% of the sample. The sample consisted of PBMCs or a T cell subset sorted from them (not recorded which). Receptors originate from a man aged 18 to 30 who had mild COVID-19 (a few samples of this study predate the infection). The sample titles of this study are shuffled in the database, so cell type and time point are left out; the donor was told from shared clones.

The chain carries TRBV6-5 and TRBJ2-7, with TRBD1 matching 9 bases. V was pared by 8 bases and J by 1 base, with 6 bases of the junction left unmatched. Germline loops: CDR1 MNHEY, CDR2 SVGAGI. The CDR3 covers 14 residues. This CDR3 reads CASLPGQGSYEQYF. CDR3 nucleotide sequence: TGTGCCAGCCTACCGGGACAGGGTTCCTACGAGCAGTACTTC.

This clonotype was observed a few times. This chain joins TRBV4-1 and TRBJ2-5, with TRBD2 identical over 9 bases. The CDR3 sequence is 15 residues long. Losses at the gene ends were 1 base for V and 4 bases for J; bases not matched to a gene: 4. Looked up from germline, CDR1 is MGHRA and CDR2 is YSYEKL. In DNA form, the CDR3 reads TGCGCCAGCAGCCAAGTGGGACTAGCACCAGAGACCCAGTACTTC. Amino acid sequence: CASSQVGLAPETQYF.

V and J are TRBV24-1 and TRBJ2-5; no firm D call. Between the trimmed V and J ends, which lost 9 bases and 8 bases, there was a span of 9 bases. The CDR3 has 10 amino acids. Germline lookup yields CDR1 KGHDR and CDR2 SFDVKD. The CDR3 DNA reads TGTGCCACCGAATGGAAAACCCAGTACTTC. Its protein is CATEWKTQYF.

The J gene is TRBJ1-1, the V gene TRBV3-1, with D perhaps TRBD1 (5 bases). The V end lost 4 bases, the J end lost 2 bases, and 17 bases lay between the germline ends. CDR3 length: 16 residues. Germline V lookup: CDR1 LGHDT, CDR2 YNNKEL (reference sequence). The CDR3 protein is CASSLGAAGINTEAFF. In DNA, the CDR3 is TGTGCCAGCAGCCTTGGGGCGGCGGGAATAAACACTGAAGCTTTCTTT.

In this sample, this clonotype turned up a few times. V gene TRBV5-1 combines with J gene TRBJ2-1; TRBD2 matches at 7 bases. This CDR3 comprises 15 residues. Unmatched junction bases numbered 4, after V lost 4 bases and J lost 0 bases. CDR1 is SGHRS and CDR2 is YFSETQ in the germline V gene. CDR3 nucleotide sequence: TGCGCCAGCAGCCGTCGGGGGGACTCCTACAATGAGCAGTTCTTC. Encoded protein: CASSRRGDSYNEQFF. Drawing the rest from reference TRBV5-1 and TRBJ2-1, the complete variable domain is KAGVTQTPRYLIKTRGQQVTLSCSPISGHRSVSWYQQTPGQGLQFLFEYFSETQRNKGNFPGRFSGRQFSNSRSEMNVSTLELGDSALYLCASSRRGDSYNEQFFGPGTRLTVL.

This clonotype has a handful of counts. The chain combines TRBV18 with TRBJ2-1, with 9 bases lining up with TRBD1. Per germline, CDR1 KGHSH and CDR2 LQKENI. The junction had 5 bases not matched to a gene; V was cut back by 6 bases and J by 8 bases. This CDR3 comprises 13 residues. The CDR3 DNA reads TGTGCCAGCTCCGAGGACAGGGGCCATGAGCAGTTCTTC. It yields the protein CASSEDRGHEQFF.

This clonotype showed up many times. The chain employs TRBV12-3 or TRBV12-4 and TRBJ2-7; D remains unclear. V dropped 0 bases and J dropped 7 bases, with 7 bases sitting between them. The CDR3 spans 12 residues. The CDR3 nucleotides are TGTGCCAGCAGTTTAGCGCGGTGGGAGCAGTACTTC. Protein product: CASSLARWEQYF.

V gene TRBV5-1 combines with J gene TRBJ1-2, with D uncertain. In germline, CDR1 is SGHRS, CDR2 YFSETQ. Between the trimmed V and J ends, which lost 1 base and 8 bases, there was a span of 15 bases. The CDR3 spans 14 residues. This chain's CDR3 is CASSLLWELSGYTF. In DNA, the CDR3 is TGCGCCAGCAGCTTGTTGTGGGAACTAAGCGGCTACACCTTC.

This clonotype was counted a few times. This chain joins TRBV6-1 and TRBJ1-5; D perhaps matches TRBD1 (6 bases). Germline-derived CDR1 and CDR2 are MNHNS and SASEGT. The CDR3 has 13 amino acids. Trimming left V 8 bases short and J 3 bases short, with 11 bases between. The CDR3: CASAGENNQPQHF. In DNA form, the CDR3 reads TGTGCCAGCGCAGGGGAGAACAATCAGCCCCAGCATTTT.

This clonotype has more than one count but fewer than ten. The chain recombines TRBV28 with TRBJ1-5; TRBD1 might be the D (6 bases). The CDR3 extends over 15 amino acids. CDR1 is MDHEN, CDR2 SYDVKM, per germline. Trimming took 6 bases from V and 2 from J, leaving 14 bases between them. The CDR3 DNA is TGTGCCAGCAGCCGCGGGGGGGGCGGCAATCAGCCCCAGCATTTT. Residues: CASSRGGGGNQPQHF.

This clonotype was found a few times. This chain connects TRBV4-1 to TRBJ2-1, with D possibly TRBD2 on 6 matching bases. This CDR3 region has 16 residues. Trimming removed 3 bases at V and 3 bases at J, with 15 bases between. Germline CDR1 is MGHRA and CDR2 is YSYEKL. For the CDR3, the DNA is TGCGCCAGCAGCCAGCGGGGACCTTTAGGCTACAATGAGCAGTTCTTC. Amino acid sequence: CASSQRGPLGYNEQFF.

This clonotype was seen only a few times. The chain links TRBV7-2 to TRBJ2-1; D ambiguous. The V end lost 7 bases, the J end lost 2 bases, and 9 bases lay between the germline ends. Germline V gives CDR1 SGHTA, CDR2 FQGNSA. This CDR3 has 13 residues. The CDR3: CASTLNPYNEQFF. The CDR3 DNA is TGTGCCAGCACCCTTAACCCCTACAATGAGCAGTTCTTC.

The chain links TRBV25-1 to TRBJ2-1; D perhaps matches TRBD1 (6 bases). V lost 7 bases to trimming and J lost 2 bases, with 15 bases between them. This CDR3 spans 15 amino acids. Germline V lookup: CDR1 MGHDK, CDR2 SYGVNS. The CDR3 loop is CASTPGGRTYNEQFF. The CDR3 DNA reads as TGTGCCAGCACTCCTGGGGGCAGGACCTACAATGAGCAGTTCTTC. The full variable domain, in which reference TRBV25-1 and TRBJ2-1 provide the parts outside the CDR3, is EADIYQTPRYLVIGTGKKITLECSQTMGHDKMYWYQQDPGMELHLIHYSYGVNSTEKGDLSSESTVSRIRTEHFPLTLESARPSHTSQYLCASTPGGRTYNEQFFGPGTRLTVL.

In DNA form, the CDR3 reads TGTGCCAGCAGCTCCAGGGGGCGCGGTGGGGAGCTGTTTTTT. Protein: CASSSRGRGGELFF. The chain uses TRBV5-4 and TRBJ2-2, with 8 bases lining up with TRBD1. CDR1 is SGHNT, CDR2 YYREEE, per germline (reference sequence). Unmatched junction bases numbered 6, after V lost 3 bases and J lost 8 bases. This CDR3 is 14 amino acids long. The full variable domain, in which reference TRBV5-4 and TRBJ2-2 provide the parts outside the CDR3, is ETGVTQSPTHLIKTRGQQVTLRCSSQSGHNTVSWYQQALGQGPQFIFQYYREEENGRGNFPPRFSGLQFPNYSSELNVNALELDDSALYLCASSSRGRGGELFFGEGSRLTVL.

This chain joins TRBV11-2 and TRBJ1-1, with TRBD1 identical over 7 bases. V lost 1 base to trimming and J lost 8 bases; unmatched junction nucleotides: 10. The CDR3 covers 15 residues. Germline loops: CDR1 SGHAT, CDR2 FQNNGV. Here the CDR3 reads CASSLALTRQGEAFF. CDR3 nucleotides: TGTGCCAGCAGCTTAGCCTTGACTCGACAGGGCGAAGCTTTCTTT.

This clonotype was observed at least ten times. The chain combines TRBV7-9 with TRBJ2-3, with 10 positions matching TRBD2. The CDR3 runs to 17 residues. V was clipped by 1 base and J by 1 base; unmatched bases: 5. CDR1 SEHNR and CDR2 FQNEAQ come from the germline V gene (reference sequence). The CDR3 protein is CASSLVGTSGGTDTQYF. CDR3 in DNA: TGTGCCAGCAGCTTAGTCGGAACTAGCGGGGGCACAGATACGCAGTATTTT.

This clonotype was observed a few times. V usage is TRBV5-1 and J usage is TRBJ2-5, with D maybe TRBD1 (6 bases). V was trimmed by 7 bases and J by 1 base, leaving 14 bases between them. Germline V lookup: CDR1 SGHRS, CDR2 YFSETQ. CDR3 length equals 14 residues. CDR3 in DNA: TGCGCCAGCGGTCAGGGGATAAGCCAAGAGACCCAGTACTTC. Residues: CASGQGISQETQYF.

The CDR3 nucleotides read TGCGCCAGCAGCTTGACGGGCATGAACACTGAAGCTTTCTTT. It specifies CASSLTGMNTEAFF. The chain joins TRBV5-1 to TRBJ1-1; D gene unclear. The CDR3 totals 14 residues. Germline lookup yields CDR1 SGHRS and CDR2 YFSETQ. V lost 1 base, J lost 0 bases, and 7 bases lay in between.

This CDR3 is CASSYQGAGANVLTF. In DNA form, the CDR3 reads TGTGCCAGCAGCTATCAGGGGGCAGGGGCCAACGTCCTGACTTTC. The J gene is TRBJ2-6, the V gene TRBV7-2, with 8 bases matching TRBD1. Trimming removed 4 bases from V and 4 bases from J; junction bases left unmatched: 3. The germline V gene has CDR1 SGHTA and CDR2 FQGNSA. This CDR3 spans 15 amino acids. Filled out from reference TRBV7-2 and TRBJ2-6, the complete variable domain reads GAGVSQSPSNKVTEKGKDVELRCDPISGHTALYWYRQSLGQGLEFLIYFQGNSAPDKSGLPSDRFSAERTGGSVSTLTIQRTQQEDSAVYLCASSYQGAGANVLTFGAGSRLTVL.

This rearrangement joins TRBV6-5 to TRBJ2-2; no clear D. Trimming left V 0 bases short and J 6 bases short, with 17 bases between. In germline, CDR1 is MNHEY, CDR2 SVGAGI. This CDR3 has 17 residues. The CDR3: CASSYSSVALNAGELFF. The DNA for the CDR3 is TGTGCCAGCAGTTACTCGAGTGTAGCATTGAATGCCGGGGAGCTGTTTTTT.

This clonotype was detected only a few times. The chain is built from TRBV19 and TRBJ1-1; a weak D match, TRBD1 (5 bases). V lost 6 bases to trimming and J lost 6 bases, with 11 bases between them. Germline V gene lookup returns CDR1 LNHDA and CDR2 SQIVND (reference sequence). The CDR3 has 12 residues. The CDR3 nucleotides are TGTGCCAGTAGATTCAGGGATTCTGAAGCTTTCTTT. Its protein is CASRFRDSEAFF.

This clonotype has a handful of counts. The rearrangement uses TRBV7-2 and TRBJ1-1, with a weak D call TRBD1 (5 bases). Trimming left V 1 base short and J 5 bases short, with 11 bases between. This CDR3 is built from 14 residues. Germline loops: CDR1 SGHTA, CDR2 FQGNSA. CDR3 in amino acids: CASSLGGKFTEAFF. CDR3 DNA: TGTGCCAGCAGCTTAGGGGGCAAGTTTACTGAAGCTTTCTTT. Supplemented by reference TRBV7-2 and TRBJ1-1, the full variable domain reads GAGVSQSPSNKVTEKGKDVELRCDPISGHTALYWYRQSLGQGLEFLIYFQGNSAPDKSGLPSDRFSAERTGGSVSTLTIQRTQQEDSAVYLCASSLGGKFTEAFFGQGTRLTVV.

V is TRBV11-2 and J is TRBJ2-4; 7 bases align to TRBD1. The CDR3 consists of 16 residues. Germline CDR1 is SGHAT and CDR2 is FQNNGV. Unmatched junction bases numbered 6, after V lost 4 bases and J lost 0 bases. The CDR3 region is CASSSPGTVAKNIQYF. CDR3 DNA sequence: TGTGCCAGCAGCTCCCCGGGGACAGTAGCCAAAAACATTCAGTACTTC.